Listed here are 7 T cell receptor beta chains from one sample, sequenced in a study of spatial heterogeneity in lung cancer. Via MiXCR, TCRdb re-called the 5' RACE reads, giving one row per CDR3 protein. The sample lists 85,000 to 100,000 distinct CDR3 sequences; less than 15% were seen once. Indicated time point: sample taken at primary tumor resection. Material: PBMCs, obtained at surgery. These receptors all come from a male donor with early-stage non-small cell lung cancer.

This clonotype was seen repeatedly, ten times or more. This rearrangement joins TRBV27 to TRBJ1-2; D may be TRBD1 (5 bases). The CDR3 has 14 amino acids. Germline CDR1 is MNHEY and CDR2 is SMNVEV (reference sequence). Trimming pared 2 bases from V and 5 bases from J, leaving 12 bases between. The CDR3 sequence: CASSLTGGTYGYTF. The CDR3 DNA reads as TGTGCCAGCAGTTTAACTGGTGGGACGTATGGCTACACCTTC.

The chain carries TRBV2 and TRBJ2-1; 12 positions match TRBD2. This CDR3 region has 17 residues. Germline CDR1 and CDR2: SNHLY and FYNNEI. The junction had 11 bases not matched to a gene; V was cut back by 4 bases and J by 7 bases. The CDR3 DNA follows: TGTGCCAGCAGTGGGCGACTAGCGGGAGTGGAAAGTAATGAGCAGTTCTTC. Its translation: CASSGRLAGVESNEQFF.

The chain carries TRBV18 and TRBJ2-6; D tentatively reads TRBD1 or TRBD2 (5 bases each). The germline gives CDR1 KGHSH, CDR2 LQKENI. This CDR3 has 16 residues. V gave up 4 bases and J gave up 0 bases, with 10 bases separating them. DNA for the CDR3: TGTGCCAGCTCACAGAGGGGCAGCTCTGGGGCCAACGTCCTGACTTTC. Its protein is CASSQRGSSGANVLTF.

This rearrangement joins TRBV11-2 to TRBJ1-4; D uncertain. Germline CDR1 SGHAT, CDR2 FQNNGV. CDR3 length: 15 amino acids. V lost 1 base, J lost 7 bases, and 13 bases lay in between. CDR3 nucleotide sequence: TGTGCCAGCAGCTTAGTTTTCGGGGATACTGAAAAACTGTTTTTT. Its protein is CASSLVFGDTEKLFF.

The rearrangement uses TRBV7-9 and TRBJ2-1, with TRBD2 identical over 16 bases. The CDR3 spans 16 residues. The V segment lost 3 bases and the J segment 8 bases; nucleotides outside the gene matches: 4. Germline lookup yields CDR1 SEHNR and CDR2 FQNEAQ (reference sequence). CDR3 sequence (DNA): TGTGCCAGCAGCTTGGGGACTAGCGGGAGGGCCGATGAGCAGTTCTTC. Protein sequence: CASSLGTSGRADEQFF.

This clonotype was found a few times. This chain uses TRBV20-1 with TRBJ2-7; possible D gene TRBD2, 5 bases. The CDR3 has 13 amino acids. Trimming took 6 bases from V and 3 from J, leaving 15 bases between them. CDR1 is DFQATT and CDR2 is SNEGSKA in the germline V gene (reference sequence). DNA of the CDR3: TGCAGTGCCCCGGGCGGGTTTAACTACGAGCAGTACTTC. It codes for CSAPGGFNYEQYF.

This clonotype was picked up a small number of times. This sequence joins TRBV7-2 and TRBJ2-7; the D gene is possibly TRBD2 (5 bases). V shed 5 bases and J shed 5 bases, with 16 bases lying between them. From germline, CDR1 is SGHTA and CDR2 FQGNSA. The CDR3 consists of 14 residues. CDR3 in amino acids: CASSPGRAVHEQYF. CDR3 bases: TGTGCCAGCAGCCCCGGGCGGGCAGTCCACGAGCAGTACTTC.